This TCR beta chain was found in a study of response to subunit inactivated influenza vaccine. The study, taken as a whole, reports: Authors suggested that a seasonal influenza vaccination recruits few new T cells each time.

On this clonotype: Antigen: not known.

TCRdb used MiXCR to reprocess the RT-PCR reads, holding one entry per CDR3 protein. Altogether roughly 460,000 distinct CDR3 sequences are present, around 9.9% being singletons, with the ten largest covering about an eighth. V lost 7 bases and J lost 2; bases outside the gene matches: 3. There are 14 residues in the CDR3. Here the sequenced sample was PBMCs from blood, taken roughly 6 weeks after vaccination. The chain has TRBV12-3 or TRBV12-4 and TRBJ1-2, with TRBD1 matching over 11 bases. The clonotype was recovered from a man in his fifties or sixties who received an inactivated influenza vaccine. This CDR3 is CASTGTGGNYGYTF. The CDR3 DNA follows: TGTGCCAGCACCGGGACAGGGGGAAACTATGGCTACACCTTC.